Listed below are T cell receptor beta chains from one sample, sequenced in a study of technical replicates of blood from a handful of donors. Assay: immunoSEQ multiplex PCR; the TCRdb copy retains only in-frame clones and omits some. Found here are tens of thousands of clones, 90% to 95% of them singletons; the top ten hold about 0.4%. What was sequenced was T cells isolated from PBMCs. Receptors were obtained from a human donor in good health. CDR3s include the opening cysteine and the closing phenylalanine or tryptophan. Each record gives: CDR3 DNA, CDR3 protein, D gene, V gene, clone size, J gene. A D gene is named only where the DNA matches it firmly. Some rows have no size entry. The others give once, few or many, or a class for an expanded clone.

cdr3_nt: TGCGCCAGCAGCCCCGAGCGGGAGTGGGAGACCCAGTACTTC
cdr3_aa: CASSPEREWETQYF
d_call: TRBD2
v_call: TRBV5-1
clone_size: NA
j_call: TRBJ2-5

cdr3_nt: TGTGCCAGCAGTGAACTCGGCGGGATGACCTACAATGAGCAGTTCTTC
cdr3_aa: CASSELGGMTYNEQFF
d_call: NA
v_call: TRBV6-1
clone_size: NA
j_call: TRBJ2-1

cdr3_nt: TGTGCCAGCAGTTTAAAGCCTAACACTGAAGCTTTCTTT
cdr3_aa: CASSLKPNTEAFF
d_call: NA
v_call: TRBV27
clone_size: NA
j_call: TRBJ1-1

cdr3_nt: TGCGCCAGCAGCTTGGAGACAGGGTCCTACGAGCAGTACTTC
cdr3_aa: CASSLETGSYEQYF
d_call: TRBD1
v_call: TRBV5-1
clone_size: NA
j_call: TRBJ2-7

cdr3_nt: TGTGCCAGCATGGGGCTGAGATCCCCCTCCTACGAGCAGTACTTC
cdr3_aa: CASMGLRSPSYEQYF
d_call: NA
v_call: TRBV6-1
clone_size: NA
j_call: TRBJ2-7

cdr3_nt: TGCGCCAGCAGCCTCTCGAGGGGACTAGGGAACGAGCAGTACTTC
cdr3_aa: CASSLSRGLGNEQYF
d_call: TRBD2
v_call: TRBV4-1
clone_size: NA
j_call: TRBJ2-7

cdr3_nt: TGTGCCAGCAGCCCAGAGGAGATCTATGGCTACACCTTC
cdr3_aa: CASSPEEIYGYTF
d_call: NA
v_call: TRBV11-2
clone_size: NA
j_call: TRBJ1-2

cdr3_nt: TGTGCCAGCAGTTCCTCTGGGGGCGAGGTGTTTGGCACTGAAGCTTTCTTT
cdr3_aa: CASSSSGGEVFGTEAFF
d_call: NA
v_call: TRBV27
clone_size: NA
j_call: TRBJ1-1

cdr3_nt: TGCGCCAGCAGCTTGGGGCCGACTAGCACAGATACGCAGTATTTT
cdr3_aa: CASSLGPTSTDTQYF
d_call: NA
v_call: TRBV5-1
clone_size: NA
j_call: TRBJ2-3

cdr3_nt: TGCGCCAGCAGCCCTAGACAGGGAGTCACTGAAGCTTTCTTT
cdr3_aa: CASSPRQGVTEAFF
d_call: TRBD1
v_call: TRBV5-1
clone_size: once
j_call: TRBJ1-1

cdr3_nt: TGTGCCAGCAGTGGCGACAGGTACGAGCAGTACTTC
cdr3_aa: CASSGDRYEQYF
d_call: NA
v_call: TRBV6-1
clone_size: NA
j_call: TRBJ2-7

cdr3_nt: TGTGCCAGCAGTTTGGGGGGGCTAAGGGGCTACACCTTC
cdr3_aa: CASSLGGLRGYTF
d_call: NA
v_call: TRBV27
clone_size: few
j_call: TRBJ1-2

cdr3_nt: TGTGCCAGCAGCTTAGGGGGGCTCGAGCAGTACTTC
cdr3_aa: CASSLGGLEQYF
d_call: NA
v_call: TRBV7-9
clone_size: NA
j_call: TRBJ2-7

cdr3_nt: TGTGCCAGCAGCGCGACTAGCGGTAACACCGGGGAGCTGTTTTTT
cdr3_aa: CASSATSGNTGELFF
d_call: TRBD2
v_call: TRBV11-3
clone_size: once
j_call: TRBJ2-2

cdr3_nt: TGCGCCAGCAGCCAAGATCCAAGCGGCGTAACCTACAATGAGCAGTTCTTC
cdr3_aa: CASSQDPSGVTYNEQFF
d_call: NA
v_call: TRBV4-3
clone_size: NA
j_call: TRBJ2-1

cdr3_nt: TGTGCCAGCAGTGCCCGGGACTACCGAATCACAGATACGCAGTATTTT
cdr3_aa: CASSARDYRITDTQYF
d_call: TRBD2
v_call: TRBV28
clone_size: NA
j_call: TRBJ2-3

cdr3_nt: TGTGCCAGCAGTGAAGCCCGGGACAGCGGTTTTTTT
cdr3_aa: CASSEARDSGFF
d_call: TRBD1
v_call: TRBV2
clone_size: NA
j_call: TRBJ1-4

cdr3_nt: TGTGCCAGCAGCTCCGGGGGGCAGCCCCAGCATTTT
cdr3_aa: CASSSGGQPQHF
d_call: NA
v_call: TRBV7-9
clone_size: few
j_call: TRBJ1-5

cdr3_nt: TGTGCCAGCAGCTTGGCCTCAGGGCACCAAGAGACCCAGTACTTC
cdr3_aa: CASSLASGHQETQYF
d_call: NA
v_call: TRBV5-8
clone_size: once
j_call: TRBJ2-5

cdr3_nt: TGTGCCAGCAGCACCACAGCCTCCGGGCCCCAGCATTTT
cdr3_aa: CASSTTASGPQHF
d_call: NA
v_call: TRBV7-8
clone_size: NA
j_call: TRBJ1-5

cdr3_nt: TGTGCCAGCAGGGTAATGAGGACAGGGACAGAAAAACTGTTTTTT
cdr3_aa: CASRVMRTGTEKLFF
d_call: TRBD1
v_call: TRBV2
clone_size: NA
j_call: TRBJ1-4

cdr3_nt: TGTGCCAGCAGCGGACTACATTCGTACCAAGAGACCCAGTACTTC
cdr3_aa: CASSGLHSYQETQYF
d_call: NA
v_call: TRBV7-9
clone_size: NA
j_call: TRBJ2-5